The clone carrying this TCR beta chain was seen a few times. What it recognizes is unknown. Quantitative 5'-RACE with molecular barcodes was used to make the TCR beta libraries. Via MiXCR, TCRdb re-called the 5' RACE reads, giving one row per CDR3 protein. The table has some 330,000 distinct CDR3 sequences, less than 10% seen once. These data originate in a study of CD8 T cells in ankylosing spondylitis. V was pared by 3 bases and J by 4 bases, with 12 bases of the junction left unmatched. This CDR3 is built from 17 residues. Per the germline V gene, CDR1 is SGHRS and CDR2 is YFSETQ. Whole-study results and caveats: A TCR beta motif made of fewer than ten highly homologous variants seemed typical of ankylosing spondylitis blood. In synovial fluid and blood from reactive arthritis, some motif variants were previously reported.

The clonotype was recovered from a male donor with ankylosing spondylitis. The sequenced material came from blood, either unsorted or a sorted T cell fraction (not recorded which). The chain links TRBV5-1 to TRBJ2-1; 8 bases line up with TRBD2. The CDR3 reads CASSSGGADRGYNEQFF. CDR3 bases: TGCGCCAGCAGCTCGGGGGGGGCCGATCGCGGATACAATGAGCAGTTCTTC.